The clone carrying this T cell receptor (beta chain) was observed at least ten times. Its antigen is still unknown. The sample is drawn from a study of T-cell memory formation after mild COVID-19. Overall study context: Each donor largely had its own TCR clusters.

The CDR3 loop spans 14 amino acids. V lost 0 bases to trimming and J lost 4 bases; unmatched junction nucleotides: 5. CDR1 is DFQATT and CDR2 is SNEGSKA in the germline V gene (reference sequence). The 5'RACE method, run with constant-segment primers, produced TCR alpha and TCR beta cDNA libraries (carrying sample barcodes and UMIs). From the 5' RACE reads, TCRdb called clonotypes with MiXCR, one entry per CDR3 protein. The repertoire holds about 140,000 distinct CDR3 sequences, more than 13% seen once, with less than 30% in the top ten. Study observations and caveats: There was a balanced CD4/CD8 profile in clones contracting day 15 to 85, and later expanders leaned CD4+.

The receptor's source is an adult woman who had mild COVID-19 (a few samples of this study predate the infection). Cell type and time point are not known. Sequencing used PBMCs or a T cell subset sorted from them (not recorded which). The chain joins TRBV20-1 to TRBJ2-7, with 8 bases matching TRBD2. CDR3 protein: CSARDQREPYEQYF. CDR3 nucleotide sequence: TGCAGTGCTAGAGATCAGCGGGAGCCATACGAGCAGTACTTC.